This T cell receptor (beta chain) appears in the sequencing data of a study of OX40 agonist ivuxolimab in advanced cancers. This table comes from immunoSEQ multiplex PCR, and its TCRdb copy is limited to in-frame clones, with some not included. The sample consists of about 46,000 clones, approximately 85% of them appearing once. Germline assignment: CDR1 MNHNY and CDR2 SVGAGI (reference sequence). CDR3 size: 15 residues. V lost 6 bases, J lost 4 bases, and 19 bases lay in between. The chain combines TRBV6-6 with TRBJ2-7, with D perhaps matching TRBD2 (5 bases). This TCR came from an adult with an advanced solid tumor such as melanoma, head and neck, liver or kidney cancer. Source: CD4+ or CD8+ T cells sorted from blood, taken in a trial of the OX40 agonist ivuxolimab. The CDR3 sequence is CASSPWGVGKYEQYF. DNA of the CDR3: TGTGCCAGCAGCCCCTGGGGAGTAGGCAAGTACGAGCAGTACTTC.